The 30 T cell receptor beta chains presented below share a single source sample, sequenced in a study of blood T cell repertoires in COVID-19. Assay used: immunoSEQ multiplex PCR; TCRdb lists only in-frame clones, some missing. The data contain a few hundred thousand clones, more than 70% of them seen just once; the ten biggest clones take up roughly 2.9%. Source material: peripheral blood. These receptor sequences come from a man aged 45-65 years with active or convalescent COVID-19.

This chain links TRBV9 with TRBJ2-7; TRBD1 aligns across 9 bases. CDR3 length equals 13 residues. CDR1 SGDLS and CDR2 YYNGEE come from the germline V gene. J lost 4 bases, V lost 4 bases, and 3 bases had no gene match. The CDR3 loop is CASSIGTGYEQYF. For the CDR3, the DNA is TGTGCCAGCAGCATCGGGACAGGGTACGAGCAGTACTTC.

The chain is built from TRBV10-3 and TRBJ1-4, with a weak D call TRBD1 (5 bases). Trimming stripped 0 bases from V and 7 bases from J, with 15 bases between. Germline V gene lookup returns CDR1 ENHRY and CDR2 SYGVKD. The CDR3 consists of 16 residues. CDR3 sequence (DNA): TGTGCCATCAGTGAGTCGACGATAAGGGGTAGTGAAAAACTGTTTTTT. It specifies CAISESTIRGSEKLFF.

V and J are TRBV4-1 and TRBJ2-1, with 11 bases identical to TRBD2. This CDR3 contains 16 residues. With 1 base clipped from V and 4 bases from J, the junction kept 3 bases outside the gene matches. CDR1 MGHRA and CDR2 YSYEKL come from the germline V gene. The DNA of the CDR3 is TGCGCCAGCAGCCAAGTCGGACTAGCGGGTTACAATGAGCAGTTCTTC. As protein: CASSQVGLAGYNEQFF.

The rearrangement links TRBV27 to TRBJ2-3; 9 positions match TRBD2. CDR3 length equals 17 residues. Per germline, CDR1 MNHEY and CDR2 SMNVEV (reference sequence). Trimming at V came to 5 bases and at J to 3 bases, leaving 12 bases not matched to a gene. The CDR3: CASSPRALAGGTDTQYF. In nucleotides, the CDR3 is TGTGCCAGCAGTCCCCGTGCCCTGGCGGGAGGGACAGATACGCAGTATTTT.

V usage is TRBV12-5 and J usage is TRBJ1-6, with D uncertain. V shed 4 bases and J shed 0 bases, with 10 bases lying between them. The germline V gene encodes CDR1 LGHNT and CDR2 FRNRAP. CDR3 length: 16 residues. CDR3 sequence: CASGSGGSSYNSPLHF. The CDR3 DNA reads TGTGCTAGTGGTTCCGGCGGGAGCTCCTATAATTCACCCCTCCACTTT.

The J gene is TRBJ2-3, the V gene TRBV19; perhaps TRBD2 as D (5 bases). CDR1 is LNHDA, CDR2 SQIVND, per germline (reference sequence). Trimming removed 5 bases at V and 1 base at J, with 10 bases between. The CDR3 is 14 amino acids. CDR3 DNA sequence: TGTGCCAGTAGTCTTATCGGGGGCACAGATACGCAGTATTTT. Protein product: CASSLIGGTDTQYF. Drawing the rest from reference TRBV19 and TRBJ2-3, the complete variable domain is DGGITQSPKYLFRKEGQNVTLSCEQNLNHDAMYWYRQDPGQGLRLIYYSQIVNDFQKGDIAEGYSVSREKKESFPLTVTSAQKNPTAFYLCASSLIGGTDTQYFGPGTRLTVL.

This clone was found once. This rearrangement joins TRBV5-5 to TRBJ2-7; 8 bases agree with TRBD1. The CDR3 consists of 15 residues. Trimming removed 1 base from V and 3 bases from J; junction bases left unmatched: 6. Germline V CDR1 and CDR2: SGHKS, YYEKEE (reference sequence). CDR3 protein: CASSLYGTGVYEQYF. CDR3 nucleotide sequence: TGTGCCAGCAGCTTGTATGGGACAGGCGTCTACGAGCAGTACTTC.

CDR3 loop: CASSQQVNTEAFF. CDR3 nucleotides: TGCGCCAGCAGCCAACAGGTTAACACTGAAGCTTTCTTT. The V call is TRBV4-3, the J call TRBJ1-1; D not resolved. The V gene's germline CDR1 is LGHNA and CDR2 YSLEER. The CDR3 runs 13 residues. V lost 2 bases to trimming and J lost 2 bases, with 6 bases between them.

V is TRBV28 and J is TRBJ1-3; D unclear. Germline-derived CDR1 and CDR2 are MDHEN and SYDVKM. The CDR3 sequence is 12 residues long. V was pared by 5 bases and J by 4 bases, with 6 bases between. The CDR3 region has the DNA TGTGCCAGCAGTGTACAAGGAAACACCATATATTTT. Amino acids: CASSVQGNTIYF.

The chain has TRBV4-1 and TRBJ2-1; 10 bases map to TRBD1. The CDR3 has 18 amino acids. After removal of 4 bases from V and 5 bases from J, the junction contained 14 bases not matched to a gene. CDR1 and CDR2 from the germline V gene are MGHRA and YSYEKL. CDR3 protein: CASSRAGTGALLDNEQFF. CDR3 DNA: TGCGCCAGCAGCCGGGCCGGGACAGGGGCCCTACTAGACAATGAGCAGTTCTTC.

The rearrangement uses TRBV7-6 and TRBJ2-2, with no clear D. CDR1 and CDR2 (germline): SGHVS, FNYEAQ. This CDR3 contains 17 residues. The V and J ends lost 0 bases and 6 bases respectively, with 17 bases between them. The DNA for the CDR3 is TGTGCCAGCAGCTTAGCTTCCAAACTCGTGTATCCCGGGGAGCTGTTTTTT. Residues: CASSLASKLVYPGELFF. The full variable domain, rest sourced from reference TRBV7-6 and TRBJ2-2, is GAGVSQSPRYKVTKRGQDVALRCDPISGHVSLYWYRQALGQGPEFLTYFNYEAQQDKSGLPNDRFSAERPEGSISTLTIQRTEQRDSAMYRCASSLASKLVYPGELFFGEGSRLTVL.

CDR3 protein: CASIPGQQIYTEAFF. The CDR3 bases are TGTGCCAGCATTCCGGGACAGCAGATTTACACTGAAGCTTTCTTT. The chain uses TRBV27 and TRBJ1-1, with TRBD1 matching over 7 bases. The CDR3 is made up of 15 amino acids. CDR1 is MNHEY and CDR2 is SMNVEV in the germline V gene (reference sequence). J lost 3 bases, V lost 7 bases, and 11 bases had no gene match.

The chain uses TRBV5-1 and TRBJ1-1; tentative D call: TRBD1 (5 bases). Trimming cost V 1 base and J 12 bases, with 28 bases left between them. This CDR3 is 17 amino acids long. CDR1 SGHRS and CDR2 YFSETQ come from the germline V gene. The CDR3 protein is CASSLWGAMGPLTATFF. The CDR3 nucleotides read TGCGCCAGCAGCTTGTGGGGTGCGATGGGGCCCCTCACCGCGACTTTCTTT.

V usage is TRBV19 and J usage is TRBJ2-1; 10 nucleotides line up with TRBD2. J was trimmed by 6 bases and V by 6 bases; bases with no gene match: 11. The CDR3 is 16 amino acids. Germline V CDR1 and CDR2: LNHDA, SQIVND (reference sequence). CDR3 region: CASSHRRSGGANEQFF. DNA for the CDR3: TGTGCCAGTAGCCACCGGAGAAGCGGGGGGGCCAATGAGCAGTTCTTC. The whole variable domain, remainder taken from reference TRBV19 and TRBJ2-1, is DGGITQSPKYLFRKEGQNVTLSCEQNLNHDAMYWYRQDPGQGLRLIYYSQIVNDFQKGDIAEGYSVSREKKESFPLTVTSAQKNPTAFYLCASSHRRSGGANEQFFGPGTRLTVL.

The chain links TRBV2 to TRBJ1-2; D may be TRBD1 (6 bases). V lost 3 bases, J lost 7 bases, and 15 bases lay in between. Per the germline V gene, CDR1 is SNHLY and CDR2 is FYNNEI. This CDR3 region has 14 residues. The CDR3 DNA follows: TGTGCCAGCAGTGAGGACAGCCTTAGGGCTGGCTACACCTTC. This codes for CASSEDSLRAGYTF.

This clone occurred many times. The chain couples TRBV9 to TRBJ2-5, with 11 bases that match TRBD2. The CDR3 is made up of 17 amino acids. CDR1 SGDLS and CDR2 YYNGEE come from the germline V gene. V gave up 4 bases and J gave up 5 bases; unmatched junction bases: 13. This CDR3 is CASSPPGLAGGQETQYF. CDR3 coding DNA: TGTGCCAGCAGCCCCCCGGGATTAGCGGGGGGGCAGGAGACCCAGTACTTC. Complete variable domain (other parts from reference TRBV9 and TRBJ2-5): DSGVTQTPKHLITATGQRVTLRCSPRSGDLSVYWYQQSLDQGLQFLIQYYNGEERAKGNILERFSAQQFPDLHSELNLSSLELGDSALYFCASSPPGLAGGQETQYFGPGTRLLVL.

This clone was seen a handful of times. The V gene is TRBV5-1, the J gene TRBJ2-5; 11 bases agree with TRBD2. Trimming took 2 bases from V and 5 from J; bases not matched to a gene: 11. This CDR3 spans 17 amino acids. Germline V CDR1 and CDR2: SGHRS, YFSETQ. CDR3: CASSFGLAGGSVETQYF. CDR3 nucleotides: TGCGCCAGCAGCTTTGGTCTAGCGGGAGGTAGTGTCGAGACCCAGTACTTC.

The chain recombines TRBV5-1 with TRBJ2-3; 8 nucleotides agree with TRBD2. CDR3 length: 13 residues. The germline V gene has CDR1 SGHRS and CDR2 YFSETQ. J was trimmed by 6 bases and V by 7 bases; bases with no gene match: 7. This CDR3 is CASQIGGADTQYF. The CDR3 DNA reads TGCGCCAGCCAGATCGGGGGGGCCGATACGCAGTATTTT.

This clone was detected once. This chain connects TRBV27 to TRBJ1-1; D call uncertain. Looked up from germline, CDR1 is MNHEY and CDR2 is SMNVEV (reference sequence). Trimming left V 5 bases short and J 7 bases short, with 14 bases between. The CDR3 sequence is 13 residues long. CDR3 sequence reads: CASSLTSRFEAFF. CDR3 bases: TGTGCCAGCAGTCTGACAAGCCGGTTTGAAGCTTTCTTT.

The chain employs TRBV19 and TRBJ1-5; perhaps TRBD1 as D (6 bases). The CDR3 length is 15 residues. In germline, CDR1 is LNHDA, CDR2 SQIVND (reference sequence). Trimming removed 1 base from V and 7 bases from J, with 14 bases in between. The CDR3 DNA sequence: TGTGCCAGTAGTATAGTTCCAGGGGTCTACCAGCCCCAGCATTTT. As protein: CASSIVPGVYQPQHF.

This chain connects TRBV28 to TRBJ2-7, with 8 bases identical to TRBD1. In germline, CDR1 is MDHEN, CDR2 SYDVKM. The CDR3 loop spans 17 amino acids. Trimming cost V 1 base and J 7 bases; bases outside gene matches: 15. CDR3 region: CASSLSIVGRGRGEQYF. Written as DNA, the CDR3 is TGTGCCAGCAGTTTATCCATCGTTGGCAGGGGGCGAGGGGAGCAGTACTTC.

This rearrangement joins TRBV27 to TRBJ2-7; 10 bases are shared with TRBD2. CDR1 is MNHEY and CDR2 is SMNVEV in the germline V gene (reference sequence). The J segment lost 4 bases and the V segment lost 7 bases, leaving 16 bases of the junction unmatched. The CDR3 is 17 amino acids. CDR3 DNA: TGTGCCAGCACTCTGCGGACTAGCGGAAGGAACGCGTACGAGCAGTACTTC. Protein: CASTLRTSGRNAYEQYF.

DNA of the CDR3: TGTGCCAGCAGCCGGGCCTCAGGGGGCGGGCGGGGTGAAAAACTGTTTTTT. This codes for CASSRASGGGRGEKLFF. The rearrangement uses TRBV3-1 (or the pseudogene TRBV3-2) and TRBJ1-4; 8 bases align to TRBD1. CDR1 and CDR2 (germline): LGHDT, YNNKEL (reference sequence). The CDR3 loop spans 17 amino acids. Trimming at V came to 4 bases and at J to 7 bases, leaving 14 bases not matched to a gene.

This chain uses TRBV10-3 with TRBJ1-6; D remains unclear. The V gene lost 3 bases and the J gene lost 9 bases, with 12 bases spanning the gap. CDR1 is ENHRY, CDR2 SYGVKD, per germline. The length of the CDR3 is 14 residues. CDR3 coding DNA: TGTGCCATCAGTGACTACTACGAGGGTTCACCCCTCCACTTT. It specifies CAISDYYEGSPLHF.

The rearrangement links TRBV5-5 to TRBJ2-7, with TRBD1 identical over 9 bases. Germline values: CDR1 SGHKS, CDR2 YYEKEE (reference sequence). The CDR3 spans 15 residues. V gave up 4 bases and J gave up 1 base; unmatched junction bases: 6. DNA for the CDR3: TGTGCCAGCAGCCCCGACAGGGGGGGGTCCTACGAGCAGTACTTC. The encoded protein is CASSPDRGGSYEQYF. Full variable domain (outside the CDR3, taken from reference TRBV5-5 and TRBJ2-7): DAGVTQSPTHLIKTRGQQVTLRCSPISGHKSVSWYQQVLGQGPQFIFQYYEKEERGRGNFPDRFSARQFPNYSSELNVNALLLGDSALYLCASSPDRGGSYEQYFGPGTRLTVT.

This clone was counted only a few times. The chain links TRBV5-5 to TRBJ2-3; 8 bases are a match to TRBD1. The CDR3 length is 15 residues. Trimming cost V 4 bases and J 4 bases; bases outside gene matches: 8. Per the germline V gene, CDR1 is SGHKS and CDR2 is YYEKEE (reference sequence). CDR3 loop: CASSTSGQGADTQYF. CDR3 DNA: TGTGCCAGCAGCACGTCCGGACAGGGAGCAGATACGCAGTATTTT. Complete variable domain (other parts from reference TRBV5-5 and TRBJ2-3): DAGVTQSPTHLIKTRGQQVTLRCSPISGHKSVSWYQQVLGQGPQFIFQYYEKEERGRGNFPDRFSARQFPNYSSELNVNALLLGDSALYLCASSTSGQGADTQYFGPGTRLTVL.

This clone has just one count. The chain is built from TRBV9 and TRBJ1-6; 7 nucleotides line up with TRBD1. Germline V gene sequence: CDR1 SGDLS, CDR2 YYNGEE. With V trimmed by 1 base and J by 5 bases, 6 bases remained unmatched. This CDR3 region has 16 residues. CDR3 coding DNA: TGTGCCAGCAGCGTAAGAGACAGGGCAGATAATTCACCCCTCCACTTT. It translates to CASSVRDRADNSPLHF. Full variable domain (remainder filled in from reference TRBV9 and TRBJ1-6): DSGVTQTPKHLITATGQRVTLRCSPRSGDLSVYWYQQSLDQGLQFLIQYYNGEERAKGNILERFSAQQFPDLHSELNLSSLELGDSALYFCASSVRDRADNSPLHFGNGTRLTVT.

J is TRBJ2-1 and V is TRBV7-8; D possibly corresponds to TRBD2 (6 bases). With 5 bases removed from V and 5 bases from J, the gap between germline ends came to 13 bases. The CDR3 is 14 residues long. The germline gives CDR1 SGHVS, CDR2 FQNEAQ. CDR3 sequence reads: CASSPGTGNNEQFF. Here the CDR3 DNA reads TGTGCCAGCAGCCCAGGGACTGGCAACAATGAGCAGTTCTTC.

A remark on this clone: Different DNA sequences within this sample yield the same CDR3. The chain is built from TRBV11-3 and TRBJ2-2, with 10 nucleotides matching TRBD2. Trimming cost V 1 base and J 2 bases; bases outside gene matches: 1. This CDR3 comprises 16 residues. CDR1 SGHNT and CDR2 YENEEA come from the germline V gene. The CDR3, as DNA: TGTGCCAGCAGCTTAGTACTAGCGGGAAACACCGGGGAGCTGTTTTTT. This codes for CASSLVLAGNTGELFF. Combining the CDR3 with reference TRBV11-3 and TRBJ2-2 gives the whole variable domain EAGVVQSPRYKIIEKKQPVAFWCNPISGHNTLYWYLQNLGQGPELLIRYENEEAVDDSQLPKDRFSAERLKGVDSTLKIQPAELGDSAVYLCASSLVLAGNTGELFFGEGSRLTVL.

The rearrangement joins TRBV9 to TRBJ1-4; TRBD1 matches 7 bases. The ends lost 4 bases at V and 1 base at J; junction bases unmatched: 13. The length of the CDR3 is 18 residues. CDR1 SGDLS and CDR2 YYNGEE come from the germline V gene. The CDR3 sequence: CASSLTPDRDQTNEKLFF. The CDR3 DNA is TGTGCCAGCAGCCTCACCCCCGACAGGGACCAAACTAATGAAAAACTGTTTTTT.